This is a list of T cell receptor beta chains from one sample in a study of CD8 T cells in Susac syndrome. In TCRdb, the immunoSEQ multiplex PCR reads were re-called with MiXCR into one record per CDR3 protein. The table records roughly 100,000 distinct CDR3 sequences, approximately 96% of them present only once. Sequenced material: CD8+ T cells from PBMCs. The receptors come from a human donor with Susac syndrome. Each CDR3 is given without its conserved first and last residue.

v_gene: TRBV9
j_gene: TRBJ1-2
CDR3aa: ASSVSGGNGYT

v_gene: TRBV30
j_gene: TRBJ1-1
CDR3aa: AWSVRGRGVRYTEAF

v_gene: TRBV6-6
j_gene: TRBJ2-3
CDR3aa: ASSARELESNTQY

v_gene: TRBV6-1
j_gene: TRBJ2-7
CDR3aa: ASSEVFTGGNYEQY

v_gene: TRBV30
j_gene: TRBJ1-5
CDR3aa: AWSVHGQPQH

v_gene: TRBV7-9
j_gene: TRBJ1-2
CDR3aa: ASSLASGNGYT

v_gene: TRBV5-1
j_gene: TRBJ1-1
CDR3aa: ASSLGQSDGF

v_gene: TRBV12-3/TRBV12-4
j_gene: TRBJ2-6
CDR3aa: ASGTFSGANVLT

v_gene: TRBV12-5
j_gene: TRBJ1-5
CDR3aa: ATAGGVEEPQH

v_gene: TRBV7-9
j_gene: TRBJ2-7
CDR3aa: ASSTRQGAPEQY

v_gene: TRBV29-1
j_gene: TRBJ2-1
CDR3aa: GSQSGDSYNEQF

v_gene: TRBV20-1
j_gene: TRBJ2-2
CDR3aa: SAKTSNTGELF

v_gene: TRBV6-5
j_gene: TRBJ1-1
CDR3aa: ASSYSSPQPEAF

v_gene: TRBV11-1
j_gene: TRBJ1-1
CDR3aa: ASSLTGTGATEAF

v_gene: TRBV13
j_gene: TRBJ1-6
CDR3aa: ASSPRQGNYNSPLH

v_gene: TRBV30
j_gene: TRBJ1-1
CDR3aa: AWSSMNTEAF

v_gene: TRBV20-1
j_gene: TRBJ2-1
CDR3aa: SAPAGTGAHNEQF

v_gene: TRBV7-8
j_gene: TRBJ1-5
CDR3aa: ASSLVEGNSNQPQH

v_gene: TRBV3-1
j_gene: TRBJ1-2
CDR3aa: ASSHHNPSGTGINYGYT

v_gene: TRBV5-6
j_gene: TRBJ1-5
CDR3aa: ASSFSNQPQH

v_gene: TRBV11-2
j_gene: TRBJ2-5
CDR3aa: ASGGVRDQETQY

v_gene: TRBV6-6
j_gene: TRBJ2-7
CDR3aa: ASSYSNGTGALGQY

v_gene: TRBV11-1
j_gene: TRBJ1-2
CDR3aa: ASSDQRRGRGYGYT

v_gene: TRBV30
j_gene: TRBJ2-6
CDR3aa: AWSNEGTGANVLT

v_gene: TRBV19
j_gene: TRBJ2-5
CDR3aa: ASSIDRFETQY

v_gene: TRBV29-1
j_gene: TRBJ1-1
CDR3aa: SVLGTPGTEAF

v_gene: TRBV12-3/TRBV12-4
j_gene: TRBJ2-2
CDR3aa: ASSLAVGQGAGELF

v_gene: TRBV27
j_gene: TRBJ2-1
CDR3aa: ASSSDVGNEQF

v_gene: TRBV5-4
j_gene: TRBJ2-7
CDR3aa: ASSPQGGEQY

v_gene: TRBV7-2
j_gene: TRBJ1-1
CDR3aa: ASSLGTLNTEAF

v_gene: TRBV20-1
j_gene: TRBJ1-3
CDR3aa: SARDRGRGRGNTIY

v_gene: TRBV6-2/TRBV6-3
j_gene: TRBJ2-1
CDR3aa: ASSATRDFQF

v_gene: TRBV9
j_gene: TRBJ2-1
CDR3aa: ASSDRGGSYNEQF

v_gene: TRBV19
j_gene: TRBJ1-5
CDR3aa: ASRKGTVTINQPQH

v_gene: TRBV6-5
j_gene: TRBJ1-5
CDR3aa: ATRDGTGDQPQH

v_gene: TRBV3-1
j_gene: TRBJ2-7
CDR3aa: ASSRSELSSYEQY

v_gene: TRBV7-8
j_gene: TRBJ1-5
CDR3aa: ASSQTGRGDNQPQH

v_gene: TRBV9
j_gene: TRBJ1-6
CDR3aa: ASSVGDVNSPLH

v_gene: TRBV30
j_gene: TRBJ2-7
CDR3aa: AWSPTGLGEQY

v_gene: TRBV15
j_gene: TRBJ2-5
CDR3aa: ATSRVAETQY

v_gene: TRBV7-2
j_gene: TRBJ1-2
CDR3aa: ASGGTGGYGYT

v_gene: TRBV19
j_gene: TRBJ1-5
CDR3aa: ASSPRTVQPQH

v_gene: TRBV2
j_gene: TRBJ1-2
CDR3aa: ANRDRVFGYT

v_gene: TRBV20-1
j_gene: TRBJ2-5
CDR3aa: SARVAGGRETQY

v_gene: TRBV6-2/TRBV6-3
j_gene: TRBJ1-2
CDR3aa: ASSFMGENYGYT

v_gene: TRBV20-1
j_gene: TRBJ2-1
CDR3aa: SVITGDPYNEQF

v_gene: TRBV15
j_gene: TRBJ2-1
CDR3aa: ATSRGQGYNEQF

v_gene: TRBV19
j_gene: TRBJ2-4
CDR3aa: ASSRARAEGNIQY

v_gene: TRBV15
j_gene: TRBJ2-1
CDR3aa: ATSRAIWDEQF

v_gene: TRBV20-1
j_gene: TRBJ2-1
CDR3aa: SARTGGAGYNEQF

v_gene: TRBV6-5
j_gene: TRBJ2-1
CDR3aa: ASSSGQGSNEQF

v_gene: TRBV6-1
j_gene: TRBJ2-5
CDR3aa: ASSQGGRETQY